The next 20 T cell receptor beta chains were all read from a single sample in a study of blood T cell repertoires in COVID-19. Clones were sequenced by immunoSEQ multiplex PCR, and TCRdb holds only the in-frame ones, with some missing. The sample has under 250,000 clones; less than 90% are singletons. The sequenced sample was peripheral blood. The receptors shown here come from a woman aged 40 to 49 who had recovered from COVID-19.

This sequence joins TRBV4-1 and TRBJ2-3, with TRBD2 matching 7 bases. V lost 4 bases, J lost 5 bases, and 12 bases stayed unmatched. CDR3 size: 16 residues. CDR1 and CDR2 from the germline V gene are MGHRA and YSYEKL. The CDR3 loop reads CASSPLAGASGDTQYF. As DNA, the CDR3 is TGCGCCAGCAGCCCCTTGGCCGGGGCTAGCGGAGATACGCAGTATTTT.

The gene calls are TRBV5-1 and TRBJ2-7, with D tentatively TRBD1 (5 bases). The V gene lost 0 bases and the J gene lost 3 bases, with 10 bases spanning the gap. Germline-derived CDR1 and CDR2 are SGHRS and YFSETQ. This CDR3 spans 14 amino acids. The CDR3 region is CASSLGPDSYEQYF. CDR3 sequence (DNA): TGCGCCAGCAGCTTGGGGCCCGACAGCTACGAGCAGTACTTC. Using reference TRBV5-1 and TRBJ2-7 for the parts outside the CDR3, the full variable domain is KAGVTQTPRYLIKTRGQQVTLSCSPISGHRSVSWYQQTPGQGLQFLFEYFSETQRNKGNFPGRFSGRQFSNSRSEMNVSTLELGDSALYLCASSLGPDSYEQYFGPGTRLTVT.

The genes are TRBV11-2 and TRBJ2-1; TRBD2 aligns across 12 bases. CDR3 length: 14 amino acids. The germline gives CDR1 SGHAT, CDR2 FQNNGV. After removal of 7 bases from V and 8 bases from J, the junction contained 6 bases not matched to a gene. The CDR3 reads CASTRPSGGDEQFF. CDR3 sequence (DNA): TGTGCCAGCACCCGCCCTAGCGGGGGGGATGAGCAGTTCTTC.

V is TRBV11-2 and J is TRBJ2-1; 11 bases agree with TRBD2. The germline CDR1 and CDR2 sequences are SGHAT and FQNNGV. This CDR3 comprises 15 residues. V lost 3 bases to trimming and J lost 6 bases; unmatched junction nucleotides: 4. The DNA of the CDR3 is TGTGCCAGCAGCTTTACTACTAGCGGGGGCAATGAGCAGTTCTTC. Protein: CASSFTTSGGNEQFF.

The chain links TRBV6-5 to TRBJ2-7, with 7 positions matching TRBD1. Germline assignment: CDR1 MNHEY and CDR2 SVGAGI. This CDR3 has 14 residues. The V gene end was trimmed by 5 bases and the J gene end by 3 bases; junction bases not matched to a gene: 7. This chain's CDR3 is CASSPDRANYEQYF. The CDR3 DNA sequence: TGTGCCAGCAGTCCCGACAGGGCCAACTACGAGCAGTACTTC.

The chain recombines TRBV1 with TRBJ1-5. TRBV1 is a listed pseudogene. The length of the CDR3 is 14 residues. CDR3 DNA: TGCACCAGCAGCCAAGACTTCGGAGATCAGCCCCAGCATTTT. Translating it yields CTSSQDFGDQPQHF.

This rearrangement joins TRBV9 to TRBJ1-1, with D possibly TRBD1 on 5 matching bases. This CDR3 is 16 amino acids long. The V end lost 0 bases, the J end lost 4 bases, and 16 bases lay between the germline ends. From germline, CDR1 is SGDLS and CDR2 YYNGEE. DNA for the CDR3: TGTGCCAGCAGCGTAGAAGCGCGGGTGGGGGGCACTGAAGCTTTCTTT. The encoded protein is CASSVEARVGGTEAFF.

The J gene is TRBJ1-3, the V gene TRBV9, with 9 bases matching TRBD1. The CDR3 covers 15 residues. Trimming at V came to 0 bases and at J to 5 bases, leaving 3 bases not matched to a gene. CDR1 and CDR2 from the germline V gene are SGDLS and YYNGEE. CDR3 bases: TGTGCCAGCAGCGTAGGGGACAGGGACAGAAACACCATATATTTT. Its protein is CASSVGDRDRNTIYF.

CDR3 DNA sequence: TGTGCCAGCTTGTCCGGAGTAAACACCGGGGAGCTGTTTTTT. Amino acid sequence: CASLSGVNTGELFF. The rearrangement links TRBV5-5 to TRBJ2-2, with D uncertain. The CDR3 contains 14 residues. The germline V and J ends were trimmed by 7 bases and 2 bases, with 12 bases remaining between them. Looked up from germline, CDR1 is SGHKS and CDR2 is YYEKEE (reference sequence).

This clone came up a few times. CDR3 protein: CASSLSTAMNTEAFF. In DNA, the CDR3 is TGTGCCAGCAGCTTATCCACCGCGATGAACACTGAAGCTTTCTTT. The chain combines TRBV5-5 with TRBJ1-1; D is unresolved. There are 15 residues in the CDR3. Trimming took off 2 bases at V and 0 bases at J, with 11 bases between the two ends. Germline lookup yields CDR1 SGHKS and CDR2 YYEKEE (reference sequence).

The V call is TRBV28, the J call TRBJ1-1, with TRBD1 identical over 9 bases. This CDR3 has 13 residues. CDR1 is MDHEN and CDR2 is SYDVKM in the germline V gene. Losses at the gene ends were 1 base for V and 7 bases for J; bases not matched to a gene: 1. The CDR3 nucleotides are TGTGCCAGCAGTTTATTGACAGGGGGTGAAGCTTTCTTT. Translation: CASSLLTGGEAFF.

V usage is TRBV28 and J usage is TRBJ1-2; D is unresolved. The CDR3 has 13 residues. The V and J ends lost 2 bases and 3 bases respectively, with 7 bases between them. Germline CDR1 reads MDHEN; CDR2 reads SYDVKM. In nucleotides, the CDR3 is TGTGCCAGCAGTTTACGGCAGGACTATGGCTACACCTTC. Encoded protein: CASSLRQDYGYTF.

The V and J genes are TRBV11-3 and TRBJ2-5; 9 bases map to TRBD1. Germline trimming cut 3 bases from V and 6 bases from J; bases unmatched to any gene: 11. CDR3 length equals 16 residues. Germline-derived CDR1 and CDR2 are SGHNT and YENEEA. Here the CDR3 DNA reads TGTGCCAGCAGCTTTAACAGGGGGCAACCGGTCCAGACCCAGTACTTC. Its translation is CASSFNRGQPVQTQYF.

The chain combines TRBV5-1 with TRBJ2-7; TRBD1 matches at 7 bases. The CDR3 sequence is 15 residues long. J gave up 3 bases and V 4 bases, and 10 bases lay outside the gene matches. Per germline, CDR1 SGHRS and CDR2 YFSETQ. The CDR3 DNA is TGCGCCAGCAGCCCCTCCGGGACAGCCATCTACGAGCAGTACTTC. As protein: CASSPSGTAIYEQYF.

The chain employs TRBV7-2 and TRBJ2-5; maybe TRBD2 (6 bases). V was shortened by 5 bases and J by 5 bases, with 12 bases between the two germline ends. Looked up from germline, CDR1 is SGHTA and CDR2 is FQGNSA. The CDR3 has 13 residues. The CDR3 reads CASSPGVWETQYF. As DNA, the CDR3 is TGTGCCAGCAGCCCGGGGGTGTGGGAGACCCAGTACTTC.

The chain joins TRBV9 to TRBJ2-1, with D unresolved. The ends were cut back, 1 base at V and 0 bases at J, with 11 bases in the middle. The length of the CDR3 is 16 residues. Germline lookup yields CDR1 SGDLS and CDR2 YYNGEE. The CDR3 here is CASSVSSRSSYNEQFF. The CDR3, as DNA: TGTGCCAGCAGCGTATCATCCCGCAGCTCCTACAATGAGCAGTTCTTC. The full variable domain, completed using reference TRBV9 and TRBJ2-1, is DSGVTQTPKHLITATGQRVTLRCSPRSGDLSVYWYQQSLDQGLQFLIQYYNGEERAKGNILERFSAQQFPDLHSELNLSSLELGDSALYFCASSVSSRSSYNEQFFGPGTRLTVL.

This chain uses TRBV3-1 (or the pseudogene TRBV3-2) with TRBJ2-7; D is unclear. This CDR3 region has 11 residues. Germline CDR1 reads LGHDT; CDR2 reads YNNKEL (reference sequence). Trimming removed 4 bases from V and 9 bases from J, with 10 bases in between. Here the CDR3 DNA reads TGTGCCAGCAGCCTCCTTGGGCGGCAGTACTTC. It translates to CASSLLGRQYF.

The V call is TRBV5-1, the J call TRBJ1-3; 7 bases map to TRBD1. The CDR3 has 16 residues. In germline, CDR1 is SGHRS, CDR2 YFSETQ. V was pared by 2 bases and J by 1 base, with 6 bases of the junction left unmatched. Here the CDR3 DNA reads TGCGCCAGCAGCTTTGGGACAGTCGGGTCTGGAAACACCATATATTTT. It codes for CASSFGTVGSGNTIYF. Full variable domain (outside the CDR3, taken from reference TRBV5-1 and TRBJ1-3): KAGVTQTPRYLIKTRGQQVTLSCSPISGHRSVSWYQQTPGQGLQFLFEYFSETQRNKGNFPGRFSGRQFSNSRSEMNVSTLELGDSALYLCASSFGTVGSGNTIYFGEGSWLTVV.

This sequence joins TRBV15 and TRBJ1-2; 10 positions match TRBD1. V shed 0 bases and J 7 bases; nucleotides not matched to a gene: 2. Looked up from germline, CDR1 is LNHNV and CDR2 is YYDKDF (reference sequence). This CDR3 is built from 14 residues. For the CDR3, the DNA is TGTGCCACCAGCAGAGAGACAGGGGGCCTTGGCTACACCTTC. Translated: CATSRETGGLGYTF.

CDR3 residues: CASRGTGGETQYF. For the CDR3, the DNA is TGTGCCAGCAGGGGGACAGGGGGAGAGACCCAGTACTTC. This chain links TRBV7-9 with TRBJ2-5; 11 bases agree with TRBD1. The germline V gene encodes CDR1 SEHNR and CDR2 FQNEAQ (reference sequence). J lost 4 bases, V lost 6 bases, and 1 base had no gene match. The CDR3 is made up of 13 amino acids.